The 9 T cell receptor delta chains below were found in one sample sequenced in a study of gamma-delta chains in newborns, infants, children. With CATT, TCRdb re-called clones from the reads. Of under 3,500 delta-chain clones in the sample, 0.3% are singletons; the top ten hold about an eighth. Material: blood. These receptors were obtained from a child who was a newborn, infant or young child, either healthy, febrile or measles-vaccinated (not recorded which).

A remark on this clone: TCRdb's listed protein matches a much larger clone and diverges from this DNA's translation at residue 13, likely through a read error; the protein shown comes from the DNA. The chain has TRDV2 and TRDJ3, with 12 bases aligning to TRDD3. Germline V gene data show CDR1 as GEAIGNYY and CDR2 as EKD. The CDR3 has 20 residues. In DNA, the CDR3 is TGTGCCTGTGACTCTCCCGCTGGGGGATACGTCTCCCGGGACACCCGACAGATGTTTTTC. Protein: CACDSPAGGYVSRDTRQMFF.

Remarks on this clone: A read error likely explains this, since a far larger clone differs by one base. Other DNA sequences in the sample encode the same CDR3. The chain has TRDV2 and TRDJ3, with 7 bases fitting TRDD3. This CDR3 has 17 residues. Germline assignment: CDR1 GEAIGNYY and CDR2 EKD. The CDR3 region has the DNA TGTGCCTGTGACACGGCGGGATACTCCTGGGACACCCGACAGATGTTCTTC. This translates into CACDTAGYSWDTRQMFF.

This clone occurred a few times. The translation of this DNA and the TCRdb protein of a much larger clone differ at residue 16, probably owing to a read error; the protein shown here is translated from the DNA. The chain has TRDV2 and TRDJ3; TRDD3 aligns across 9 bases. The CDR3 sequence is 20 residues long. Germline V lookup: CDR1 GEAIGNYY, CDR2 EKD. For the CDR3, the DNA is TGTGCCTGTGACACGAAGTACTGGGGGAATAGCTCCTGGGACACCCAACAGATGTTTTTC. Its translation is CACDTKYWGNSSWDTQQMFF.

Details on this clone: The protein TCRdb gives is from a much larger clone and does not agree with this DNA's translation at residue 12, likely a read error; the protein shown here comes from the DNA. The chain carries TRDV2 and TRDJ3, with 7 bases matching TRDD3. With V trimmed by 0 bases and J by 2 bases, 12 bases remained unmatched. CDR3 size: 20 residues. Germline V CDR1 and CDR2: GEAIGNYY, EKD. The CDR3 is CACDTAWGVFSPWDTRQMFF. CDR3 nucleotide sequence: TGTGCCTGTGACACCGCCTGGGGGGTTTTCAGCCCCTGGGACACCCGACAGATGTTTTTC.

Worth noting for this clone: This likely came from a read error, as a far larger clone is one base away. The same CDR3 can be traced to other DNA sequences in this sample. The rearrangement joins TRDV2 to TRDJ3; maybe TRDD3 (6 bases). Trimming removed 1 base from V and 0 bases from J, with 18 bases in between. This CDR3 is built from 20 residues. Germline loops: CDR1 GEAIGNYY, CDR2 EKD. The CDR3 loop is CACDTKPLDTSSWDTRQMFF. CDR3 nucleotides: TGTGCCTGTGACACGAAACCCTTGGATACCAGCTCCTGGGACACCCGACAGATGTTTTTC.

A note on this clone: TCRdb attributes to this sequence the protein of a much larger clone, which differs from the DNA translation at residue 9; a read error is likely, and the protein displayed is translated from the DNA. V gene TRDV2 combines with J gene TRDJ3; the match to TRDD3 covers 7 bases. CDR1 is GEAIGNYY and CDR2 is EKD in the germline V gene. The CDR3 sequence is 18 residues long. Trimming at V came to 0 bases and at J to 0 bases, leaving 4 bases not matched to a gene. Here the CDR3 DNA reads TGTGCCTGTGACACCGTCTGGGGGCGCTCCTGGGACACCCGACAGATGTTTTTC. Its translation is CACDTVWGRSWDTRQMFF.

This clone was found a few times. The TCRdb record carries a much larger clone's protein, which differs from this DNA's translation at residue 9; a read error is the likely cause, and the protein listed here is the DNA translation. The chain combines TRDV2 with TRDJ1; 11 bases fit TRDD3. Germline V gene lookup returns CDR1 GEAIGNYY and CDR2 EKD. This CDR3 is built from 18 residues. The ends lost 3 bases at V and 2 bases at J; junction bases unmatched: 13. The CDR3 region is CACDAGVHHWGITDKLIF. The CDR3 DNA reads TGTGCCTGTGACGCCGGGGTACATCACTGGGGGATAACCGATAAACTCATCTTT.

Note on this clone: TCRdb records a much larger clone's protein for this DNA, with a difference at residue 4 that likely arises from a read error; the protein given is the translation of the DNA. The CDR3 DNA reads TGTGCCTGTGGCAACGTACTGGGGGATACCGCCTGGGACACCCGACAGATGTTTTTC. Translation: CACGNVLGDTAWDTRQMFF. The rearrangement joins TRDV2 to TRDJ3; 12 bases match TRDD3. The CDR3 runs 19 residues. The V gene's germline CDR1 is GEAIGNYY and CDR2 EKD. V lost 5 bases and J lost 2; bases outside the gene matches: 9.

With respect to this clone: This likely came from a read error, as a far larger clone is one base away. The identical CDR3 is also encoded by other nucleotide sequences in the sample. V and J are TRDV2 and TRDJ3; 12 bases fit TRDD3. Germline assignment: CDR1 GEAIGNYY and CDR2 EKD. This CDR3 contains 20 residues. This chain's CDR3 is CACDSPAGGYVSWDTRQMFF. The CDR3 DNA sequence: TGTGCCTGTGACTCTCCCGCTGGGGGATACGTCTCCTGGGACACCCGCCAGATGTTTTTC.